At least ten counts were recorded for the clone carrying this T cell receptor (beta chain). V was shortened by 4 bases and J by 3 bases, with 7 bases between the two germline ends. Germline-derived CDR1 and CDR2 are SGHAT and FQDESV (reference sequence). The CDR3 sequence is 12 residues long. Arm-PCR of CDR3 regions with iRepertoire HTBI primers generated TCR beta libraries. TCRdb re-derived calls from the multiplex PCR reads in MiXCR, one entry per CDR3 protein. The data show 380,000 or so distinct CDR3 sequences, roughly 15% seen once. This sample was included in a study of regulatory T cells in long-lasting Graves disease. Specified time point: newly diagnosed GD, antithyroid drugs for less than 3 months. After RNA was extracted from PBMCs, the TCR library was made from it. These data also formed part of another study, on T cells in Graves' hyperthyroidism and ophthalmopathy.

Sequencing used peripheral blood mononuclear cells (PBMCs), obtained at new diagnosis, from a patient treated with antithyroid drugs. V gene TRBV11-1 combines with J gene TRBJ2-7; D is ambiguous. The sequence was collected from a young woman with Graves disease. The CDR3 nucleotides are TGTGCCAGCAGCTCGGAAATCTACGAGCAGTACTTC. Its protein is CASSSEIYEQYF.